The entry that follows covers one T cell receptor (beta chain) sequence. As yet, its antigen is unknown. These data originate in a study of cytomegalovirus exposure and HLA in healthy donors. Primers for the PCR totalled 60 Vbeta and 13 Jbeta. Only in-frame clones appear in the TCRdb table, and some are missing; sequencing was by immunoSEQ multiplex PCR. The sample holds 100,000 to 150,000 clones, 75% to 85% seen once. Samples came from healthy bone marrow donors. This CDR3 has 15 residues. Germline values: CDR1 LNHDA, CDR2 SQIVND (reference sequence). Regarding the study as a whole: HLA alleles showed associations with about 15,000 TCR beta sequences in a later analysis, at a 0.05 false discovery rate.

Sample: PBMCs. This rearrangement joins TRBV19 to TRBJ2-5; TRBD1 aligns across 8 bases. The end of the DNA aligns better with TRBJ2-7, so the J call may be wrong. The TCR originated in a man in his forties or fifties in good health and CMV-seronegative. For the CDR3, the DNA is TGTGCCAGTAGTATAATAACAGGGGGCTCCTACGAGCAGTACTTC. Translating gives CASSIITGGSYEQYF.